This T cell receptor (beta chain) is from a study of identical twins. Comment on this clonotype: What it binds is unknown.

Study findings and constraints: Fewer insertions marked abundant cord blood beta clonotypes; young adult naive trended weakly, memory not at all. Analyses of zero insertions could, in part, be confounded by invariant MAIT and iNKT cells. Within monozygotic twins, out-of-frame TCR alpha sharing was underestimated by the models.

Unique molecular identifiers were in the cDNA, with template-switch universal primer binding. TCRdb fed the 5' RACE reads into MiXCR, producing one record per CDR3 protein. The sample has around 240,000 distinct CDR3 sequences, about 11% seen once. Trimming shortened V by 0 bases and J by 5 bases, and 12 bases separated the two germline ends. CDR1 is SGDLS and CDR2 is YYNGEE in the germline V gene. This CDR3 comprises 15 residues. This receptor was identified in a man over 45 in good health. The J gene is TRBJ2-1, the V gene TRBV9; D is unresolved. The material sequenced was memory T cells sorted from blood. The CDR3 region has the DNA TGTGCCAGCAGCGTAGGGATAGCATTTAACAATGAGCAGTTCTTC. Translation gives CASSVGIAFNNEQFF.